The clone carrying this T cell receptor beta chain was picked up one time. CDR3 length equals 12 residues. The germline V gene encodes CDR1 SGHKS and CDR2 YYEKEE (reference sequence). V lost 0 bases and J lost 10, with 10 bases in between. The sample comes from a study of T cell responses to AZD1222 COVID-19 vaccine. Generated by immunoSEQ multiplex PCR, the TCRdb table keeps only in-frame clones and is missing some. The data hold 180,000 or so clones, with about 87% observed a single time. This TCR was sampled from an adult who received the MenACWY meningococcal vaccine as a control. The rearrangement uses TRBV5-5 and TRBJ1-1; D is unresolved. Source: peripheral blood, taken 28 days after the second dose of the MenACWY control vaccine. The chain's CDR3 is CASSLGISPAFF. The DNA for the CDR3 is TGTGCCAGCAGCTTGGGGATTTCGCCAGCTTTCTTT. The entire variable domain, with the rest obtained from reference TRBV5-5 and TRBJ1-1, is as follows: DAGVTQSPTHLIKTRGQQVTLRCSPISGHKSVSWYQQVLGQGPQFIFQYYEKEERGRGNFPDRFSARQFPNYSSELNVNALLLGDSALYLCASSLGISPAFFGQGTRLTVV.